The clone carrying this T cell receptor (beta chain) was counted at least ten times. Trimming took 1 base from V and 2 from J, leaving 12 bases between them. The CDR3 loop spans 15 amino acids. Germline V CDR1 and CDR2: SGHVS, FQNEAQ. The data are from a study of T cells in Graves' hyperthyroidism and ophthalmopathy. Template material for amplifying TCR beta CDR3 regions consisted of RNA transcripts. Primed by the HTBI set, a first-round RT-PCR was run on the TCR CDR3. TCRdb re-derived calls from the multiplex PCR reads in MiXCR, one entry per CDR3 protein. The repertoire has roughly 510,000 distinct CDR3 sequences, 20% of them found once; the top ten carry around 27%.

The receptor was isolated from a man aged 18 to 29 with Graves' hyperthyroidism. The material sequenced was blood. The chain combines TRBV7-8 with TRBJ2-7; D tentatively fits TRBD1 or TRBD2 (5 bases each). Here the CDR3 DNA reads TGTGCCAGCAGCTTAGGGGGACCGACTCCCTACGAGCAGTACTTC. Its translation: CASSLGGPTPYEQYF.